This is a list of T cell receptor beta chains from one sample in a study of blood T cell repertoires in COVID-19. The repertoire was sequenced with immunoSEQ multiplex PCR; TCRdb's copy has only in-frame clones and lacks some. The sample holds approximately 220,000 clones, more than 85% seen once. The sample consisted of peripheral blood. These receptors originate from a man in his fifties or sixties with acute or convalescent COVID-19. The CDR3 runs from the conserved cysteine through the conserved F or W. The order of the fields is J gene, V gene, CDR3 length, clone size, D gene, CDR3 protein, CDR3 DNA. The D gene is left open where the match is weak. Clone size is not always given. Where it is, it says once, few, many or a class for expanded clones.

>TRBJ1-3|TRBV7-9|17|few|TRBD1
CASSPPRTGFSGNTIYF
TGTGCCAGCAGCCCTCCACGGACAGGGTTCTCTGGAAACACCATATATTTT
>TRBJ2-3|TRBV19|13|NA|NA
CASSQGITDTQYF
TGTGCCAGTAGTCAGGGTATCACAGATACGCAGTATTTT
>TRBJ1-5|TRBV4-2|16|NA|NA
CASSQGSQGWGQPQHF
TGTGCCAGCAGCCAAGGATCTCAGGGATGGGGTCAGCCCCAGCATTTT
>TRBJ1-1|TRBV10-1|15|NA|TRBD1
CASRETGGADTEAFF
TGCGCCAGCAGGGAGACAGGGGGCGCAGACACTGAAGCTTTCTTT
>TRBJ2-5|TRBV7-8|17|NA|TRBD2
CASSLASLAGGRETQYF
TGTGCCAGCAGCTTAGCGAGCCTAGCGGGGGGGCGCGAGACCCAGTACTTC
>TRBJ2-7|TRBV12-2|14|once|NA
CASRLWYSSYEQYF
TGTGCAAGTCGCCTTTGGTATAGTTCCTACGAGCAGTACTTC
>TRBJ1-2|TRBV5-1|15|NA|NA
CASSLAEGGGYGYTF
TGCGCCAGCAGCTTGGCGGAGGGAGGGGGCTATGGCTACACCTTC
>TRBJ1-5|TRBV6-2/TRBV6-3|14|NA|TRBD1
CASSYSAGGQPQHF
TGTGCCAGCAGTTACTCGGCAGGGGGCCAGCCCCAGCATTTT
>TRBJ1-4|TRBV5-1|15|NA|NA
CASSPPGARSEKLFF
TGCGCCAGCAGCCCGCCCGGTGCTAGGAGTGAAAAACTGTTTTTT
>TRBJ1-5|TRBV16|16|NA|TRBD1
CASSHGTALSNQPQHF
TGTGCCAGCAGCCATGGGACAGCCCTTAGCAATCAGCCCCAGCATTTT
>TRBJ2-5|TRBV18|12|NA|NA
CASSRSQETQYF
TGTGCCAGCTCACGGAGCCAAGAGACCCAGTACTTC
>TRBJ1-3|TRBV7-2|15|NA|NA
CASSFLAGQGNTIYF
TGTGCCAGCAGCTTTCTTGCGGGGCAAGGAAACACCATATATTTT
>TRBJ2-3|TRBV19|20|NA|TRBD2
CASSNPLGGGGFRSTDTQYF
TGTGCCAGTAGTAACCCCTTGGGGGGGGGTGGTTTTCGAAGCACAGATACGCAGTATTTT
>TRBJ2-7|TRBV11-2|15|NA|TRBD1
CASRRGGTGAREQYF
TGTGCCAGCAGGAGGGGCGGGACAGGGGCTCGTGAGCAGTACTTC
>TRBJ1-5|TRBV2|13|few|TRBD1
CASGQGEDQPQHF
TGTGCCAGCGGGCAGGGGGAAGATCAGCCCCAGCATTTT
>TRBJ1-2|TRBV29-1|15|NA|NA
CSVGRTGTSSYGYTF
TGCAGCGTTGGCCGCACTGGGACTTCTAGTTATGGCTACACCTTC
>TRBJ1-5|TRBV7-8|17|NA|NA
CASSSPGEQGRNQPQHF
TGTGCCAGCAGCTCTCCCGGGGAACAGGGAAGAAATCAGCCCCAGCATTTT
>TRBJ2-3|TRBV5-6|16|NA|NA
CASSLSWEDRTDTQYF
TGTGCCAGCAGCTTGAGCTGGGAGGATCGCACAGATACGCAGTATTTT
>TRBJ2-5|TRBV15|15|NA|NA
CATSRQGALQETQYF
TGTGCCACCAGCAGGCAAGGGGCCCTACAAGAGACCCAGTACTTC
>TRBJ2-3|TRBV25-1|14|NA|NA
CASSESGNTDTQYF
TGTGCCAGCAGTGAGTCAGGGAACACAGATACGCAGTATTTT
>TRBJ1-1|TRBV11-2|14|NA|NA
CASSRGTASTEAFF
TGTGCCAGCAGTCGGGGGACGGCGAGCACTGAAGCTTTCTTT
>TRBJ2-5|TRBV29-1|20|NA|TRBD2
CSVPRGGTSGIWGPQETQYF
TGCAGCGTTCCCCGCGGTGGAACTAGCGGCATTTGGGGTCCCCAAGAGACCCAGTACTTC
>TRBJ1-1|TRBV9|13|once|TRBD1
CASSRTGSLEAFF
TGTGCCAGCAGCCGGACAGGGTCCCTTGAAGCTTTCTTT
>TRBJ1-5|TRBV18|16|once|NA
CASSPPGGDGNQPQHF
TGTGCCAGCTCACCACCGGGGGGGGATGGCAATCAGCCCCAGCATTTT
>TRBJ1-4|TRBV27|16|NA|TRBD1
CASRGQGATTNEKLFF
TGTGCCAGCAGAGGACAGGGGGCGACAACTAATGAAAAACTGTTTTTT
>TRBJ1-1|TRBV6-5|16|NA|TRBD1
CASSYGDRSLNTEAFF
TGTGCCAGCAGTTACGGGGACAGATCTTTGAACACTGAAGCTTTCTTT
>TRBJ1-2|TRBV6-5|13|NA|NA
CASRAGSSYGYTF
TGTGCCAGCAGGGCAGGGTCTAGCTATGGCTACACCTTC
>TRBJ1-3|TRBV18|16|NA|NA
CASSLSQDSSGNTIYF
TGTGCCAGCTCACTATCCCAGGACAGCTCTGGAAACACCATATATTTT
>TRBJ1-1|TRBV6-5|15|NA|NA
CASMLAGRTNTEAFF
TGTGCCAGCATGCTGGCAGGGCGGACGAACACTGAAGCTTTCTTT
>TRBJ1-4|TRBV30|16|NA|TRBD1
CAWRDMRQGEKEKLFF
TGTGCCTGGAGGGATATGAGACAGGGGGAGAAGGAAAAACTGTTTTTT
>TRBJ2-3|TRBV28|16|few|NA
CASIKTGTPSTDTQYF
TGTGCCAGCATCAAAACCGGGACACCTAGCACAGATACGCAGTATTTT
>TRBJ1-2|TRBV5-8|14|once|NA
CASSPQSHNYGYTF
TGTGCCAGCAGCCCACAGAGCCATAACTATGGCTACACCTTC
>TRBJ1-3|TRBV9|18|few|NA
CASSVAGSAGLIGNTIYF
TGTGCCAGCAGCGTAGCGGGGTCAGCCGGTTTAATTGGAAACACCATATATTTT
>TRBJ1-4|TRBV7-2|15|few|TRBD1
CASSLGGQANEKLFF
TGTGCCAGCAGCTTGGGCGGACAGGCTAATGAAAAACTGTTTTTT
>TRBJ2-1|TRBV15|15|NA|NA
CATSRDLARGNEQFF
TGTGCCACCAGCAGAGATTTAGCCCGGGGGAATGAGCAGTTCTTC
>TRBJ1-1|TRBV6-5|12|NA|TRBD1
CASTDRVDEAFF
TGTGCCAGCACGGACAGGGTCGATGAAGCTTTCTTT
>TRBJ1-4|TRBV6-6|18|NA|TRBD1
CASSPPGTGVVTNEKLFF
TGTGCCAGCAGTCCGCCCGGGACAGGGGTAGTGACTAATGAAAAACTGTTTTTT
>TRBJ2-5|TRBV5-1|17|NA|TRBD2
CASRLTSGGTTPETQYF
TGCGCCAGCAGGCTGACTAGCGGGGGGACCACCCCTGAGACCCAGTACTTC
>TRBJ1-2|TRBV28|16|NA|NA
CASSSGGVDPNYGYTF
TGTGCCAGCAGTTCTGGCGGAGTAGACCCTAACTATGGCTACACCTTC
>TRBJ2-2|TRBV10-2|15|few|NA
CASSGSGSNTGELFF
TGCGCCAGCAGTGGATCAGGGTCTAACACCGGGGAGCTGTTTTTT
>TRBJ1-4|TRBV5-1|14|NA|TRBD1
CASSSGQGREKLFF
TGCGCCAGCAGCTCCGGACAGGGTAGGGAAAAACTGTTTTTT
>TRBJ2-2|TRBV28|16|NA|TRBD1
CASRPYGTGSTGELFF
TGTGCCAGCAGGCCCTATGGGACAGGGAGCACCGGGGAGCTGTTTTTT
>TRBJ2-4|TRBV27|14|NA|TRBD1
CASSLTGGKNIQYF
TGTGCCAGCAGTTTGACAGGGGGCAAAAACATTCAGTACTTC
>TRBJ1-1|TRBV27|15|NA|TRBD1
CASSYRQGSNTEAFF
TGTGCCAGCAGTTACAGACAGGGGAGTAACACTGAAGCTTTCTTT